In this sample, the clone carrying this TCR beta chain turned up a few times. Antigen: not known. The sample is drawn from a study of T cell repertoires in cytomegalovirus infection. Background on the study: Through public TCR beta signatures, both CMV infection and matching HLA type were indicated. General study points: Within the response measured ex vivo, HLA-C-restricted CMV-specific TCR beta clonotypes were dominant. Summed frequency of shared TCR beta families picked out CMV carriers who also had the relevant HLA.

This CDR3 has 15 residues. V was trimmed by 5 bases and J by 3 bases, leaving 17 bases between them. From germline, CDR1 is MNHNY and CDR2 SVGAGI (reference sequence). Via MiXCR, TCRdb re-called the reads, giving one row per CDR3 protein. The sample has roughly 190,000 distinct CDR3 sequences, less than 9.5% seen once. This TCR was recovered from a human donor in good health (CMV status not recorded). Some clones in this sample may be carry-over from other donors' samples. V is TRBV6-6 and J is TRBJ2-7, with a tentative D call TRBD1 (6 bases). Sequenced material: PBMCs. CDR3 amino acids: CASSDRYRDVYEQYF. The CDR3 nucleotides are TGTGCCAGCAGTGACCGCTACAGGGACGTCTACGAGCAGTACTTC.